This record looks at one T cell receptor beta chain sequence and its context. Its antigen is not identified. With the Oncomine TCR Beta short-read assay, DNA from cultured CD4+ T cells was sequenced. TCRdb reprocessed the PCR reads via MiXCR and lists one record per CDR3 protein. The table shows 10,000 to 15,000 distinct CDR3 sequences, with over 40% occurring only once. The CDR3 is made up of 13 amino acids. Trimming left V 2 bases short and J 8 bases short, with 12 bases between. Germline CDR1 KGHSH, CDR2 LQKENI. The data derive from a study of vaccination and CD4 T cells after COVID-19. Treatment here: roughly nine-day PBMC culture with coronavirus spike peptide pools or control peptides (ViraFEST assay).

The material was cultured CD4+ T cells from blood, obtained after SARS-CoV-2 vaccination. The rearrangement links TRBV18 to TRBJ1-1, with no clear D. The origin of this receptor is a human donor with COVID-19. CDR3 protein: CASSPKGNGEAFF. The CDR3 nucleotides read TGTGCCAGCTCACCAAAGGGTAATGGGGAAGCTTTCTTT.